This T cell receptor beta chain was retrieved from a study of shared clonotypes between healthy human individuals. CD8 cells classed as naive were CD45RO-negative and positively selected for CCR7, excluding terminally differentiated effector memory CD45RA+ cells. Study donors comprised healthy, HIV-negative adults devoid of recent acute infection or vaccination. Only Caucasian adults living in Nashville, Tennessee made up the donor group. The study's findings and limits: Larger estimated richness was generally seen in naive subsets than in memory subsets. With few donors, the genetic and exposure-history diversity represented was limited.

This clone was found once. The antigen remains undetermined. Germline CDR1 reads MGHRA; CDR2 reads YSYEKL. This CDR3 spans 13 amino acids. The V gene lost 1 base and the J gene lost 3 bases, with 7 bases spanning the gap. The assay was immunoSEQ multiplex PCR, and TCRdb's table has in-frame clones only and misses some. Counted here are about 2 million clones, roughly 94% occurring once; the ten biggest clones make up 1.2%. The sample comprised naive CD8+ T cells sorted from blood. The chain employs TRBV4-1 and TRBJ2-7; no firm D call. The source is a man younger than 35 in good health. The CDR3 here is CASSQASYYEQYF. In DNA form, the CDR3 reads TGCGCCAGCAGCCAAGCCTCGTACTACGAGCAGTACTTC.